This T cell receptor (beta chain) appears in the sequencing data of a study of blood T cell repertoires in COVID-19. From germline, CDR1 is SGDLS and CDR2 YYNGEE. V gave up 0 bases and J gave up 2 bases; unmatched junction bases: 5. The CDR3 is made up of 16 amino acids. This table comes from immunoSEQ multiplex PCR, and its TCRdb copy is limited to in-frame clones, with some not included. Found here are a few hundred thousand clones, 80% to 90% of them singletons; the top ten hold under 2.5%. The material sequenced was PBMCs or T cells enriched from blood (not recorded which). This receptor was obtained from a young man who had recovered from COVID-19. This chain uses TRBV9 with TRBJ2-5; 9 bases map to TRBD2. This CDR3 reads CASSVGSGGPQETQYF. The CDR3 DNA is TGTGCCAGCAGCGTAGGAAGCGGGGGGCCTCAAGAGACCCAGTACTTC.